This T cell receptor (beta chain) emerged from a study of graft-versus-host responses after intestinal transplantation. The germline gives CDR1 MNHNS, CDR2 SASEGT. This CDR3 is 12 amino acids long. The germline V and J ends were trimmed by 6 bases and 3 bases, with 9 bases remaining between them. A note on this clone: Its antigen remains unknown.

Data came from immunoSEQ multiplex PCR; TCRdb stores just in-frame clones and leaves some out. Of tens of thousands of clones listed, around 90% are singletons. The input for sequencing was unstimulated CD4+ T cells sorted from spleen or lymph node cells, taken before transplant. This clonotype originated in a human donor who was the organ donor for an intestinal transplant. This sequence joins TRBV6-1 and TRBJ2-7; unclear D gene. DNA for the CDR3: TGTGCCAGCAGATACCACTACTACGAGCAGTACTTC. It encodes CASRYHYYEQYF.